Included here is one T cell receptor (beta chain) sequence, with context. This clone's antigen is unknown. Base qualities are missing; no much larger clone stands one base away. This entry comes from a study of CD8 T cells in ankylosing spondylitis (dated by TCRdb to about 2017). In terms of the full investigation: T cell receptor beta repertoires were profiled in healthy donors and ankylosing spondylitis patients so that disease-linked TCR variants could be found. In total, the full study cohort was made up of some 110 healthy donors and 25 ankylosing spondylitis patients. Samples of peripheral blood were taken, and for ankylosing spondylitis patients, synovial fluid was collected as well. The full study reports these points: Some motif variants had previously been reported in the synovial fluid and blood of reactive arthritis patients, which suggests shared mechanisms of disease initiation. The disease-linked clones showed a CD8+ phenotype and occurred at relatively low frequencies in peripheral blood. A TCR beta motif of eight highly homologous amino acid variants appeared characteristic of blood from ankylosing spondylitis patients. The disease-linked clones were reported to be significantly enriched in matched synovial fluid samples from ankylosing spondylitis patients.

Taken from cysteine to phenylalanine, the CDR3 has 14 residues. Kept here is only the CDR3 DNA, which spans 42 bases and is read in frame from base 1. V sheds 3 bases and J sheds 0 bases, leaving 8 bases between their ends. Taken from the germline V gene, the CDR1 and CDR2 loops are WSHSY and SAAADI. Sequencing took place on an Illumina HiSeq 2500. TCR beta libraries were prepared by quantitative 5'-RACE with molecular barcodes. The authors processed their data as follows. To identify disease-linked TCR variants, a new computational method was used, one built on a probabilistic model of VDJ rearrangement. The raw public reads went through TCRdb reprocessing: fastp at Q25, MiXCR clone calling, in-frame beta chains kept. Each record represents a unique CDR3 protein, reported with the most common genes and DNA among its rows. TCRdb's processing, not the study's, gives the V and J calls here. This sample is represented by 250,000 to 350,000 distinct CDR3 sequences; under 25% of them were singletons. The ten most abundant clones make up roughly 3.6% of the sample.

The sequenced material came from blood, either unsorted or a sorted T cell fraction (not recorded which). The rearranged chain carries TRBV10-2 and TRBJ1-1; no confident D gene assignment can be made. The TCR originated in a female donor with ankylosing spondylitis or in good health (not recorded which). The CDR3 is CASSDESMNTEAFF. The sequence in DNA is TGCGCCAGCAGTGACGAGAGCATGAACACTGAAGCTTTCTTT.